Listed below are T cell receptor beta chains from one sample, sequenced in a study of OX40 agonist ivuxolimab in advanced cancers. Sequencing used immunoSEQ multiplex PCR; TCRdb keeps in-frame clones, though not all of them. This repertoire shows over 80,000 clones, under 95% found once; its top ten account for less than 0.55%. This material consisted of CD4+ or CD8+ T cells sorted from blood, taken in a trial of the OX40 agonist ivuxolimab. The receptors originated from an adult with an advanced solid tumor such as melanoma, head and neck, liver or kidney cancer. The CDR3 runs from the conserved cysteine through the conserved F or W. D genes are given only for firm matches. Only some rows state a clone size, as once, few, many or a class for expanded clones.

clone size | J gene | D gene | V gene | CDR3 length | CDR3 DNA | CDR3 protein
few | TRBJ1-4 | NA | TRBV18 | 15 | TGTGCCAGCTCACCACCTGGACAGTTTAATGAAAAACTGTTTTTT | CASSPPGQFNEKLFF
NA | TRBJ2-3 | TRBD2 | TRBV12-5 | 13 | TGTGCTAGTGGGCGGGGGGGACCAGATACGCAGTATTTT | CASGRGGPDTQYF
NA | TRBJ2-3 | TRBD2 | TRBV9 | 20 | TGTGCCAGCAGCGCGAGTGTGGGTAGCGGGCCCGTAGGATCCACAGATACGCAGTATTTT | CASSASVGSGPVGSTDTQYF
NA | TRBJ2-7 | TRBD2 | TRBV5-6 | 14 | TGTGCCAGCAGCTATGGACTAGCGGGGTACGAGCAGTACTTC | CASSYGLAGYEQYF
once | TRBJ2-7 | NA | TRBV19 | 15 | TGTGCCAGTAGTATAGAGTCCCTTCCCTCCTACGAGCAGTACTTC | CASSIESLPSYEQYF
NA | TRBJ2-7 | NA | TRBV5-6 | 15 | TGTGCCAGCAGCTTGGGACGCAAACCCCACTACGAGCAGTACTTC | CASSLGRKPHYEQYF
once | TRBJ1-5 | NA | TRBV7-2 | 13 | TGTGCCAGCAGCTTACAGGGTAATCAGCCCCAGCATTTT | CASSLQGNQPQHF
NA | TRBJ2-7 | NA | TRBV29-1 | 13 | TGCAGCGCCTCCGGGACGGAATTCTCCGAGCAGTACTTC | CSASGTEFSEQYF
NA | TRBJ1-3 | NA | TRBV7-2 | 14 | TGTGCCAGCAGCTCCGCGGGGCCTGGAAACACCATATATTTT | CASSSAGPGNTIYF
once | TRBJ1-4 | TRBD1 | TRBV4-2 | 15 | TGTGCCAGCAGCCAGCCGGGACAGGGGGCTGAAAAACTGTTTTTT | CASSQPGQGAEKLFF
NA | TRBJ1-2 | TRBD1 | TRBV27 | 14 | TGTGCCAGCAGACCTGGGACAGGGTGGTCTGGCTACACCTTC | CASRPGTGWSGYTF
NA | TRBJ1-5 | NA | TRBV7-2 | 13 | TGTGCCAGCAGCTTAGTATGGGCCCAGCCCCAGCATTTT | CASSLVWAQPQHF
NA | TRBJ2-3 | NA | TRBV5-4 | 15 | TGTGCCAGCAGCTTGGGACAAAGGCGCACAGATACGCAGTATTTT | CASSLGQRRTDTQYF
NA | TRBJ2-1 | NA | TRBV9 | 15 | TGTGCCAGCAGCGGACAGAGGGAAGGGTCCAATGAGCAGTTCTTC | CASSGQREGSNEQFF
NA | TRBJ2-5 | TRBD1 | TRBV6-6 | 15 | TGTGCCAGCACCCGCGGGACAGGCGTCCAAGAGACCCAGTACTTC | CASTRGTGVQETQYF
NA | TRBJ1-2 | NA | TRBV30 | 12 | TGTGCCTGGAGCGGGGCAGCCGGAGGCTACACCTTC | CAWSGAAGGYTF
NA | TRBJ2-3 | TRBD2 | TRBV4-3 | 18 | TGCGCCAGCAGCCAAGTCCCAGCGGGGGGACCGTCCACAGATACGCAGTATTTT | CASSQVPAGGPSTDTQYF
NA | TRBJ2-7 | TRBD2 | TRBV11-3 | 15 | TGTGCCAGCAGTCAGACTAGCGGAAACCCCTACGAGCAGTACTTC | CASSQTSGNPYEQYF
few | TRBJ2-3 | NA | TRBV30 | 13 | TGTGCCTGGAGGGGACTTAGAACAGATACGCAGTATTTT | CAWRGLRTDTQYF
NA | TRBJ1-2 | NA | TRBV10-2 | 13 | TGCGCCAGCAGTGAGGCCAGGGGTGCTGGCTACACCTTC | CASSEARGAGYTF
NA | TRBJ1-2 | NA | TRBV19 | 17 | TGTGCCAGTAGTATTGAGCCAGGGGCCGATACTAACTATGGCTACACCTTC | CASSIEPGADTNYGYTF
NA | TRBJ2-5 | TRBD2 | TRBV29-1 | 13 | TGCAGCGTTGATTACAGCGGGAGTAAGACCCAGTACTTC | CSVDYSGSKTQYF
once | TRBJ2-5 | NA | TRBV11-3 | 15 | TGTGCCAGCACCAAGACTAGGGCTCAATCGGGGACCCAGTACTTC | CASTKTRAQSGTQYF
few | TRBJ2-1 | NA | TRBV9 | 14 | TGTGCCAGCAGCGTAGTGCGGCAAAACAATGAGCAGTTCTTC | CASSVVRQNNEQFF